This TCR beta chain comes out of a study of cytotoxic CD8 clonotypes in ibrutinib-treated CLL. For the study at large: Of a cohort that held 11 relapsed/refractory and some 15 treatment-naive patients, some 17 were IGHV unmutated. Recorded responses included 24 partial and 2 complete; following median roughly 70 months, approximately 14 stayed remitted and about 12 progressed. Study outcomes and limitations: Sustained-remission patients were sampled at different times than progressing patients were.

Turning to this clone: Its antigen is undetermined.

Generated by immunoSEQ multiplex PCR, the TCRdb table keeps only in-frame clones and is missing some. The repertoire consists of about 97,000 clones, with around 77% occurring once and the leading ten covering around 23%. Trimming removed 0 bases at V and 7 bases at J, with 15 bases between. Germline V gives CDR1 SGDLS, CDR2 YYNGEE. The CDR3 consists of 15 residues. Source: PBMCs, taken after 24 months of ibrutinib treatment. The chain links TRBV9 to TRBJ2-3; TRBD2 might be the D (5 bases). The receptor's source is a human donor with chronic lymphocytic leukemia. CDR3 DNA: TGTGCCAGCAGCGTAGAAGGAGGCCCCACGTATACGCAGTATTTT. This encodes CASSVEGGPTYTQYF.